This TCR beta chain was retrieved from a study of post-analysis software for immune sequencing data. Study-wide background: Patients with relapsing-remitting, secondary progressive and progressive-relapsing multiple sclerosis courses were all represented.

This clonotype was seen only once. Its specificity is unknown. Prepared TCR beta cDNA libraries contained unique molecular identifiers. T cells numbering roughly 0.85 to 11 million gave rise to roughly 0.5 million cDNA molecules. TCRdb itself ran the PCR reads through MiXCR, one entry per CDR3 protein. The sample consists of some 260,000 distinct CDR3 sequences, 36% of them appearing once. General study findings and limits: Controls showed significantly higher normalized Chao1 diversity than did multiple sclerosis patients. F measure clustering grouped samples strongly by preparation batch.

The sequence was obtained from a girl between 5 and 17 years old with multiple sclerosis. The material sequenced was blood.

CDR3 sequence (DNA): TGTGCCAGCTCAGTGACTAGCGGCGGCTCGGGGGCCAACGTCCTGACTTTC. This translates into CASSVTSGGSGANVLTF. The chain joins TRBV18 to TRBJ2-6; 9 bases map to TRBD2. V was clipped by 5 bases and J by 4 bases; unmatched bases: 9. CDR1 and CDR2 (germline): KGHSH, LQKENI. This CDR3 has 17 residues.